These 14 T cell receptor beta chains originate from one sample sequenced in a study of PD-1 blockade in classical Hodgkin lymphoma. Time point of the sample: cycle 4 day 1 (C4D1), after 6 weeks of nivolumab. Each patient's relapse followed autologous stem cell transplantation, and brentuximab vedotin exposure varied. CD8+ T cells were isolated from thawed PBMCs by magnetic negative selection. Measured with immunoSEQ multiplex PCR; TCRdb has only the in-frame clones, and not every one. The sample shows almost 15,000 clones, around 90% of them seen only once. Sequenced material: CD8+ T cells from blood, taken before the fourth cycle of nivolumab. Receptors originate from a human donor with classical Hodgkin lymphoma.

J is TRBJ1-5 and V is TRBV19; 9 bases fit TRBD1. The V gene end was trimmed by 10 bases and the J gene end by 6 bases; junction bases not matched to a gene: 7. This CDR3 comprises 13 residues. Germline values: CDR1 LNHDA, CDR2 SQIVND (reference sequence). This chain's CDR3 is CATTQGALQPQHF. CDR3 coding DNA: TGTGCCACTACACAGGGGGCTCTTCAGCCCCAGCATTTT. The full variable domain, its missing parts supplied by reference TRBV19 and TRBJ1-5, is DGGITQSPKYLFRKEGQNVTLSCEQNLNHDAMYWYRQDPGQGLRLIYYSQIVNDFQKGDIAEGYSVSREKKESFPLTVTSAQKNPTAFYLCATTQGALQPQHFGDGTRLSIL.

V usage is TRBV10-2 and J usage is TRBJ2-5; TRBD1 is a possible D gene (6 bases). CDR3 length: 17 amino acids. V lost 4 bases to trimming and J lost 0 bases, with 18 bases between them. Germline V gene sequence: CDR1 WSHSY, CDR2 SAAADI. CDR3 in DNA: TGCGCCAGCAGTGGGGGTACGAGAGGACAGAACCAAGAGACCCAGTACTTC. Its protein is CASSGGTRGQNQETQYF.

By its share, this clone is hyperexpanded. Other DNA variants within this sample encode the same CDR3. J is TRBJ2-1 and V is TRBV28, with TRBD2 identical over 10 bases. In germline, CDR1 is MDHEN, CDR2 SYDVKM. The CDR3 has 17 amino acids. V shed 0 bases, J shed 1 base, and the junction held 3 bases outside the gene matches. The CDR3 sequence is CASSLWASGSSYNEQFF. CDR3 sequence (DNA): TGTGCCAGCAGTTTATGGGCTAGCGGGAGTTCCTACAATGAGCAGTTCTTC.

This clone was observed a few times. The chain combines TRBV7-8 with TRBJ1-5; 12 bases fit TRBD1. CDR1 is SGHVS, CDR2 FQNEAQ, per germline. J was trimmed by 2 bases and V by 5 bases; bases with no gene match: 7. This CDR3 has 17 residues. The CDR3 sequence: CASSGTGGAAGNQPQHF. CDR3 coding DNA: TGTGCCAGCAGCGGGACAGGGGGCGCCGCTGGCAATCAGCCCCAGCATTTT.

The genes are TRBV11-2 and TRBJ2-5, with D perhaps matching TRBD2 (6 bases). There are 15 residues in the CDR3. Trimming removed 2 bases at V and 0 bases at J, with 10 bases between. Germline V CDR1 and CDR2: SGHAT, FQNNGV. DNA for the CDR3: TGTGCCAGCAGCTTATGGGGGAGGAACCAAGAGACCCAGTACTTC. This codes for CASSLWGRNQETQYF.

The chain uses TRBV5-8 and TRBJ1-3; D ambiguous. Trimming took 0 bases from V and 0 from J, leaving 7 bases between them. The CDR3 runs to 15 residues. Germline V gene sequence: CDR1 SGHTS, CDR2 YDEGEE. CDR3 bases: TGTGCCAGCAGCTTGGGTTCCGGCTCTGGAAACACCATATATTTT. It is translated as CASSLGSGSGNTIYF.

The chain is built from TRBV27 and TRBJ2-7; D uncertain. The CDR3 runs 13 residues. The ends were cut back, 2 bases at V and 0 bases at J, with 5 bases in the middle. Germline V gene data show CDR1 as MNHEY and CDR2 as SMNVEV (reference sequence). CDR3 loop: CASSLDPSYEQYF. CDR3 nucleotide sequence: TGTGCCAGCAGTTTAGACCCCTCCTACGAGCAGTACTTC.

The chain carries TRBV29-1 and TRBJ2-7, with D possibly TRBD1 on 5 matching bases. Germline V gives CDR1 SQVTM, CDR2 ANQGSEA. CDR3 length: 13 residues. V shed 3 bases and J shed 0 bases, with 9 bases lying between them. CDR3 sequence reads: CSVEDKSSYEQYF. The DNA for the CDR3 is TGCAGCGTTGAGGACAAGAGCTCCTACGAGCAGTACTTC.

The chain links TRBV19 to TRBJ2-1; 10 bases map to TRBD2. The germline V gene has CDR1 LNHDA and CDR2 SQIVND (reference sequence). This CDR3 contains 17 residues. After removal of 5 bases from V and 2 bases from J, the junction contained 9 bases not matched to a gene. CDR3 amino acids: CASSGASGSDAYNEQFF. DNA for the CDR3: TGTGCCAGTAGTGGGGCTAGCGGGAGTGACGCCTACAATGAGCAGTTCTTC.

The rearrangement links TRBV29-1 to TRBJ2-2; the D is unclear. Between the trimmed V and J ends, which lost 3 bases and 8 bases, there was a span of 7 bases. The CDR3 has 11 amino acids. Germline-derived CDR1 and CDR2 are SQVTM and ANQGSEA. The CDR3 bases are TGCAGCGTTGACTTGGTTGGGGAGCTGTTTTTT. This codes for CSVDLVGELFF.

This chain connects TRBV10-3 to TRBJ2-2; no reliable D call. In germline, CDR1 is ENHRY, CDR2 SYGVKD. This CDR3 has 15 residues. The V end was cut by 0 bases, the J end by 2 bases, with 7 bases between. CDR3 coding DNA: TGTGCCATCAGTGAGTCCCCGCCAAACACCGGGGAGCTGTTTTTT. Its protein is CAISESPPNTGELFF.

This chain joins TRBV6-4 and TRBJ2-7; the D gene is possibly TRBD2 (6 bases). The germline CDR1 and CDR2 sequences are MRHNA and SNTAGT. This CDR3 spans 17 amino acids. V was trimmed by 0 bases and J by 3 bases, leaving 18 bases between them. The CDR3, as DNA: TGTGCCAGCAGTGACTCTTGCGGGAAGCCTTCCGGCTACGAGCAGTACTTC. This translates into CASSDSCGKPSGYEQYF.

V gene TRBV7-9 combines with J gene TRBJ2-1, with 7 positions matching TRBD2. Germline lookup yields CDR1 SEHNR and CDR2 FQNEAQ (reference sequence). The CDR3 extends over 15 amino acids. Germline trimming cut 0 bases from V and 6 bases from J; bases unmatched to any gene: 5. The DNA for the CDR3 is TGTGCCAGCAGCTTAGCGCGGTGGGGGGGCAATGAGCAGTTCTTC. Its translation is CASSLARWGGNEQFF.

This chain uses TRBV11-2 with TRBJ2-5; 7 bases agree with TRBD2. The CDR3 runs 15 residues. CDR1 and CDR2 (germline): SGHAT, FQNNGV. V lost 2 bases to trimming and J lost 5 bases; unmatched junction nucleotides: 8. The CDR3 here is CASSLLVGGLETQYF. The CDR3 DNA is TGTGCCAGCAGCTTACTTGTGGGAGGGCTGGAGACCCAGTACTTC.